The 2 T cell receptor beta chains in this list originate from one sample, sequenced in a study of radiation and T cells in renal cell carcinoma. The data were produced by immunoSEQ multiplex PCR, yet TCRdb's version contains in-frame clones alone and is incomplete. The sample has roughly 100,000 clones, 70% to 85% seen once. This sample's time point: baseline pretreatment blood. Treatment described: 15 Gy SBRT to primary tumor, nephrectomy 4 weeks later. Sequenced here: blood, sampled from a patient whose treatment included radiotherapy and nephrectomy. The receptor source for this set is a man aged 55 to 70 with renal cell carcinoma.

The CDR3 region is CASSAGRRNTEAFF. CDR3 bases: TGTGCCAGCAGCGCGGGACGGAGAAACACTGAAGCTTTCTTT. The gene calls are TRBV6-1 and TRBJ1-1; a possible D gene is TRBD1 (5 bases). Trimming took 6 bases from V and 2 from J, leaving 13 bases between them. The CDR3 length is 14 residues. Germline values: CDR1 MNHNS, CDR2 SASEGT.

This clone showed up just a few times. V gene TRBV5-6 combines with J gene TRBJ1-2, with D possibly matching TRBD1 (5 bases). CDR1 and CDR2 (germline): SGHDT, YYEEEE. Deletions cut 4 bases from V and 6 bases from J, with 13 bases between. The CDR3 has 13 amino acids. The CDR3 nucleotides are TGTGCCAGCAGCCCCCCACCAGGGAATGGCTACACCTTC. It encodes CASSPPPGNGYTF.